The 26 T cell receptor beta chains given below trace back to one sample, sequenced in a study of identical twins. TCRdb re-called the 5' RACE reads through MiXCR, storing one row per CDR3 protein. The sample consists of 500,000 to 550,000 distinct CDR3 sequences, around 20% of them appearing once. The data were also submitted as part of a second study, on T cells expressing NK-cell markers.

The sample taken for sequencing was CD4+ T cells sorted from blood. The receptors derive from a woman aged 18-35 years in good health.

In its sample, this clonotype was seen a few times. This chain uses TRBV4-3 with TRBJ2-1; TRBD1 or TRBD2 may be the D gene (6 bases each). CDR1 LGHNA and CDR2 YSLEER come from the germline V gene. CDR3 length: 15 residues. Trimming took 2 bases from V and 8 from J, leaving 16 bases between them. Here the CDR3 reads CASSQQTRGDDEQFF. For the CDR3, the DNA is TGCGCCAGCAGCCAACAGACTAGGGGGGACGATGAGCAGTTCTTC.

Details on this clonotype: Because it lacks the conserved phenylalanine or tryptophan at the end, this CDR3 is likely a read error. V usage is TRBV15 and J usage is TRBJ2-1; D gene unclear. Germline V gene lookup returns CDR1 LNHNV and CDR2 YYDKDF (reference sequence). Between the trimmed V and J ends, which lost 5 bases and 10 bases, there was a span of 12 bases. CDR3 length equals 12 residues. For the CDR3, the DNA is TGTGCCACCAGCGGCCAAGGTTACGAGCAGTTCTCC. Its protein is CATSGQGYEQFS.

Here the CDR3 reads CASSSRTGASYEQYF. CDR3 nucleotides: TGTGCCAGCAGCTCCCGGACAGGGGCGTCCTACGAGCAGTACTTC. The V gene is TRBV9, the J gene TRBJ2-7; 9 bases match TRBD1. V trimming: 4 bases; J trimming: 1 base; junction bases outside the gene matches: 6. Germline CDR1 and CDR2: SGDLS and YYNGEE. This CDR3 has 15 residues.

This clonotype was observed a few times. This chain connects TRBV7-9 to TRBJ1-2, with no clear D. The V and J ends lost 1 base and 0 bases respectively, with 9 bases between them. The CDR3 is 15 amino acids. Germline V CDR1 and CDR2: SEHNR, FQNEAQ (reference sequence). This CDR3 reads CASSLGAGSNYGYTF. Here the CDR3 DNA reads TGTGCCAGCAGCTTAGGTGCAGGTTCTAACTATGGCTACACCTTC.

This clonotype was counted many times. The chain carries TRBV18 and TRBJ2-5; D may be TRBD2 (5 bases). The CDR3 runs to 13 residues. V lost 8 bases and J 5 bases, leaving 15 bases between the germline ends. Germline V gene data show CDR1 as KGHSH and CDR2 as LQKENI. CDR3 protein: CASSPGLKETQYF. The CDR3 DNA reads TGTGCCAGCAGTCCCGGACTGAAGGAGACCCAGTACTTC.

This clonotype has a handful of counts. The V gene is TRBV4-3, the J gene TRBJ2-3; 8 nucleotides agree with TRBD2. The CDR3 contains 16 residues. Losses at the gene ends were 3 bases for V and 4 bases for J; bases not matched to a gene: 9. CDR1 is LGHNA and CDR2 is YSLEER in the germline V gene. Here the CDR3 DNA reads TGCGCCAGCAGCCAGGGAATCACTAGCGGCTCAGATACGCAGTATTTT. It yields the protein CASSQGITSGSDTQYF.

The chain joins TRBV18 to TRBJ2-1; TRBD2 is a possible D gene (5 bases). V was pared by 4 bases and J by 4 bases, with 8 bases between. The CDR3 length is 13 residues. Germline loops: CDR1 KGHSH, CDR2 LQKENI. The CDR3 protein is CASSRLAYNEQFF. The CDR3 DNA sequence: TGTGCCAGCTCACGTCTAGCATACAATGAGCAGTTCTTC.

This clonotype has only a few counts. The gene calls are TRBV20-1 and TRBJ2-7; 10 bases are a match to TRBD1. The CDR3 covers 14 residues. Unmatched junction bases numbered 10, after V lost 2 bases and J lost 9 bases. Per germline, CDR1 DFQATT and CDR2 SNEGSKA (reference sequence). In nucleotides, the CDR3 is TGCAGTGCTAGAACCGGGACAGGGGTCGGTGTGCAGTACTTC. It translates to CSARTGTGVGVQYF.

This clonotype was counted a few times. The chain uses TRBV3-1 and TRBJ2-2; possibly TRBD1 or TRBD2 for D (5 bases each). V was cut by 0 bases and J by 2 bases, with 10 bases left in between. This CDR3 has 16 amino acids. CDR1 is LGHDT and CDR2 is YNNKEL in the germline V gene (reference sequence). CDR3 sequence (DNA): TGTGCCAGCAGCCAAGAGTGGGGGTCAAACACCGGGGAGCTGTTTTTT. Translated, it gives CASSQEWGSNTGELFF.

This clonotype was counted between two and nine times. The V call is TRBV27, the J call TRBJ2-5, with 11 bases fitting TRBD2. CDR3 length equals 17 residues. V lost 4 bases and J lost 1; bases outside the gene matches: 8. The V gene's germline CDR1 is MNHEY and CDR2 SMNVEV (reference sequence). CDR3 loop: CASSSLRGTSGQETQYF. Written as DNA, the CDR3 is TGTGCCAGCAGTTCCCTACGAGGGACTAGCGGCCAAGAGACCCAGTACTTC.

Ten or more counts support this clonotype. This chain connects TRBV20-1 to TRBJ2-7; no clear D gene. This CDR3 spans 16 amino acids. Germline V gene data show CDR1 as DFQATT and CDR2 as SNEGSKA (reference sequence). V lost 0 bases and J lost 2, with 17 bases in between. The CDR3 loop reads CSARDLLGPRPYEQYF. As DNA, the CDR3 is TGCAGTGCTAGAGATCTTCTAGGGCCGCGGCCCTACGAGCAGTACTTC.

The rearrangement uses TRBV20-1 and TRBJ2-7, with 9 nucleotides matching TRBD2. V shed 4 bases, J shed 1 base, and the junction held 8 bases outside the gene matches. The CDR3 is made up of 15 amino acids. Germline V gene data show CDR1 as DFQATT and CDR2 as SNEGSKA (reference sequence). The CDR3 nucleotides read TGCAGTGCTAATGGACCGACTAGCGGATCCTACGAGCAGTACTTC. It encodes CSANGPTSGSYEQYF.

This clonotype was seen a handful of times. The J gene is TRBJ2-7, the V gene TRBV5-1; 8 bases are a match to TRBD1. Germline V lookup: CDR1 SGHRS, CDR2 YFSETQ. The CDR3 contains 15 residues. Losses at the gene ends were 4 bases for V and 2 bases for J; bases not matched to a gene: 8. CDR3 bases: TGCGCCAGCAGCAGAGCCACAGGGGGGCCCTACGAGCAGTACTTC. As protein: CASSRATGGPYEQYF.

This clonotype has a handful of counts. This chain connects TRBV11-2 to TRBJ1-6; D is perhaps TRBD1 (5 bases). Trimming left V 5 bases short and J 6 bases short, with 11 bases between. Germline CDR1 reads SGHAT; CDR2 reads FQNNGV. This CDR3 contains 14 residues. Written as DNA, the CDR3 is TGTGCCAGCAGCCCCGACAGCTTTAATTCACCCCTCCACTTT. Amino acids: CASSPDSFNSPLHF.

This chain joins TRBV20-1 and TRBJ1-5; 9 nucleotides agree with TRBD1. Looked up from germline, CDR1 is DFQATT and CDR2 is SNEGSKA (reference sequence). The ends lost 6 bases at V and 6 bases at J; junction bases unmatched: 3. CDR3 length: 12 residues. The CDR3 reads CSAATGGQPQHF. The CDR3 coding sequence is TGCAGTGCGGCGACAGGGGGTCAGCCCCAGCATTTT.

This CDR3 reads CASSRTAFQGGETQYF. The DNA of the CDR3 is TGCGCCAGCAGCCGAACTGCGTTTCAGGGGGGTGAGACCCAGTACTTC. The chain employs TRBV5-1 and TRBJ2-5; weak D call: TRBD1 (7 bases). Per the germline V gene, CDR1 is SGHRS and CDR2 is YFSETQ. The CDR3 runs to 16 residues. V gave up 4 bases and J gave up 5 bases, with 21 bases separating them. Filled out from reference TRBV5-1 and TRBJ2-5, the complete variable domain reads KAGVTQTPRYLIKTRGQQVTLSCSPISGHRSVSWYQQTPGQGLQFLFEYFSETQRNKGNFPGRFSGRQFSNSRSEMNVSTLELGDSALYLCASSRTAFQGGETQYFGPGTRLLVL.

The CDR3 reads CASRQGLGEQFF. The CDR3 coding sequence is TGTGCCAGCAGACAGGGCCTGGGTGAGCAGTTCTTC. The chain recombines TRBV6-2 or TRBV6-3 with TRBJ2-1; D perhaps matches TRBD1 (6 bases). V was trimmed by 6 bases and J by 9 bases, leaving 12 bases between them. This CDR3 comprises 12 residues. Germline values: CDR1 MNHEY, CDR2 SVGEGT.

V is TRBV15 and J is TRBJ2-5; TRBD1 or TRBD2 may be the D gene (5 bases each). CDR1 is LNHNV and CDR2 is YYDKDF in the germline V gene (reference sequence). This CDR3 contains 16 residues. V was pared by 1 base and J by 3 bases, with 15 bases between. The CDR3 DNA reads as TGTGCCACCAGCAGAGGTGGGACGGGTTTTAAAGAGACCCAGTACTTC. This sequence encodes CATSRGGTGFKETQYF.

The V gene is TRBV7-9, the J gene TRBJ2-1; 13 nucleotides align to TRBD2. The CDR3 extends over 15 amino acids. CDR1 is SEHNR, CDR2 FQNEAQ, per germline (reference sequence). The J segment lost 6 bases and the V segment lost 6 bases, leaving 5 bases of the junction unmatched. The CDR3 sequence is CASSVGLAGTNEQFF. The CDR3 nucleotides read TGTGCCAGCAGTGTGGGACTAGCGGGAACCAATGAGCAGTTCTTC.

This clonotype was found many times. It is likely a read error, because the conserved phenylalanine at the end of the CDR3 is missing. No DNA is shown, since the ends of the CDR3 on it are uncertain; the CDR3 is the one TCRdb lists. The CDR3 loop reads CASENDRDSVTVAG. This chain uses TRBV12-3 or TRBV12-4 with TRBJ2-3; the D call of TRBD2 is as the table states it, not checked on the DNA. Termini included, the CDR3 measures 14 amino acids.

The sample holds a few counts of this clonotype. The V gene is TRBV20-1, the J gene TRBJ2-1, with D possibly matching TRBD2 (5 bases). Trimming left V 0 bases short and J 10 bases short, with 13 bases between. The CDR3 runs 13 residues. CDR1 and CDR2 from the germline V gene are DFQATT and SNEGSKA (reference sequence). CDR3: CSARDRGELEQFF. The CDR3 DNA follows: TGCAGTGCTAGAGATCGGGGAGAATTGGAGCAGTTCTTC.

This clonotype was seen more than once but under ten times. The chain combines TRBV5-1 with TRBJ2-7; 8 bases map to TRBD2. CDR1 is SGHRS and CDR2 is YFSETQ in the germline V gene. There are 14 residues in the CDR3. Germline trimming cut 5 bases from V and 2 bases from J; bases unmatched to any gene: 6. CDR3 DNA: TGCGCCAGCAGACCGGGTAGCGGGGCCTACGAGCAGTACTTC. Translating it yields CASRPGSGAYEQYF.

This clonotype was picked up a small number of times. The chain has TRBV6-5 and TRBJ1-2; 8 bases align to TRBD1. CDR1 MNHEY and CDR2 SVGAGI come from the germline V gene. J gave up 8 bases and V 4 bases, and 21 bases lay outside the gene matches. The CDR3 is made up of 18 amino acids. Here the CDR3 reads CASSLTLRQGIYQWGYTF. CDR3 coding DNA: TGTGCCAGCAGTTTAACGTTGAGACAGGGGATCTATCAGTGGGGCTACACCTTC.

The rearrangement joins TRBV12-3 or TRBV12-4 to TRBJ2-1; D is uncertain. The V gene lost 3 bases and the J gene lost 10 bases, with 13 bases spanning the gap. The length of the CDR3 is 13 residues. Written as DNA, the CDR3 is TGTGCCAGCAGTTTTCGCCCACTCCTGGAGCAGTTCTTC. This translates into CASSFRPLLEQFF.

This rearrangement joins TRBV7-9 to TRBJ2-4; 8 nucleotides agree with TRBD1. Germline V gene lookup returns CDR1 SEHNR and CDR2 FQNEAQ (reference sequence). CDR3 length equals 14 residues. The V and J ends lost 5 bases and 5 bases, in that order; junction bases with no gene match: 5. CDR3 DNA: TGTGCCAGCAGCGGCCAGGGGGCCGAAAACATTCAGTACTTC. Protein: CASSGQGAENIQYF.

This sequence joins TRBV6-1 and TRBJ2-1; 15 bases are a match to TRBD2. Germline trimming cut 5 bases from V and 3 bases from J; bases unmatched to any gene: 11. The germline V gene has CDR1 MNHNS and CDR2 SASEGT. The CDR3 is 19 amino acids. In DNA, the CDR3 is TGTGCCAGCAGTCCCGCAGGACTAGCGGGGGGGCTTAGCTACAATGAGCAGTTCTTC. Its protein product is CASSPAGLAGGLSYNEQFF.